The text below deals with one T cell receptor beta chain. These data are taken from a study of blood T cell repertoires in COVID-19. Looking at the study overall: Collection of acute and convalescent COVID-19 samples took place in the United States, Italy and Spain. T cells, B-cell-depleted T cells, or PBMCs provided the cDNA or gDNA that served as material.

Original data processing: Estimated nucleated cell counts came from reference gene primer amplification. TCRdb's table, derived via immunoSEQ multiplex PCR, lists solely in-frame clones and lacks some. For V, J and clone size, that table is used; D and trimming come from the DNA. Counted here are about 200,000 clones, 80% to 90% occurring once; the ten biggest clones make up roughly 9.8%. Trimming pared 6 bases from V and 2 bases from J, leaving 16 bases between. Germline V gene lookup returns CDR1 LNHDA and CDR2 SQIVND (reference sequence). The CDR3 runs to 15 residues. The origin of this receptor is a human donor with active or convalescent COVID-19. The donor label of this sample is uncertain. V is TRBV19 and J is TRBJ2-5; D may be TRBD2 (6 bases). The sample was peripheral blood. The DNA for the CDR3 is TGTGCCAGTAGACTCAGAGGACTACCGCAAGAGACCCAGTACTTC. Encoded protein: CASRLRGLPQETQYF.